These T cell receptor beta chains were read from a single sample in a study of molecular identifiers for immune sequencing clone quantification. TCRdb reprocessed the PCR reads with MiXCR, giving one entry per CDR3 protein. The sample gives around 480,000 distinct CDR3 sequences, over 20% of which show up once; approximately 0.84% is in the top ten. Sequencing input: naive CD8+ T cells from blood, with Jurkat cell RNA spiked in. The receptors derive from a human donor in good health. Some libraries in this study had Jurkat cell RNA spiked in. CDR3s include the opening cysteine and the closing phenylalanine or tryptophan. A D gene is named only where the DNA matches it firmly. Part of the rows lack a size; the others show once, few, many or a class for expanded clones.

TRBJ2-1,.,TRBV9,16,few,CASSVEGSLSYNEQFF,TGTGCCAGCAGCGTAGAAGGTAGTCTATCCTACAATGAGCAGTTCTTC
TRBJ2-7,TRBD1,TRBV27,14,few,CASKPGQGVDEQYF,TGTGCCAGTAAACCGGGACAGGGGGTTGACGAGCAGTACTTC
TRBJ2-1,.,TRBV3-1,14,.,CASSQPDSTDEQFF,TGTGCCAGCAGCCAACCGGACAGTACGGATGAGCAGTTCTTC
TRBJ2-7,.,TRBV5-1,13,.,CASSAGPLYKQYF,TGCGCCAGCAGCGCTGGACCGCTATACAAGCAGTACTTC
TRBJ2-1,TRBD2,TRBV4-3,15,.,CASSQGFLAVDGQFF,TGCGCCAGCAGCCAAGGGTTTCTAGCGGTGGATGGGCAGTTCTTC
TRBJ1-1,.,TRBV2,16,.,CASSEEGGGMNTEAFF,TGTGCCAGCAGTGAAGAGGGGGGGGGCATGAACACTGAAGCTTTCTTT
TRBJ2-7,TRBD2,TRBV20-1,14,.,CSASSGRDSYEQYF,TGCAGTGCGTCTAGCGGGAGGGACTCCTACGAGCAGTACTTC
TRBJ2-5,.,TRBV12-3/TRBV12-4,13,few,CASSLVLQETQYF,TGTGCCAGCAGTTTAGTGCTCCAAGAGACCCAGTACTTC
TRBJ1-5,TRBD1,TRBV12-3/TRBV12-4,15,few,CASSDGTGLNQPQHF,TGTGCCAGCAGTGACGGGACAGGGCTAAATCAGCCCCAGCATTTT
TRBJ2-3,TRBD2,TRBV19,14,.,CASSIGASGPTQYF,TGTGCCAGTAGTATAGGGGCTAGCGGCCCCACGCAGTATTTT
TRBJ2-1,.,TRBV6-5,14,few,CASSYTSSGNEQFF,TGTGCCAGCAGTTACACTTCATCAGGGAATGAGCAGTTCTTC
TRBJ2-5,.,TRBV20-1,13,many,CSASLAGQETQYF,TGCAGTGCTAGTTTGGCGGGACAAGAGACCCAGTACTTC
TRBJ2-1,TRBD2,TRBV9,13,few,CASSDTSGSRQFF,TGTGCCAGCAGCGACACTAGCGGGAGCAGGCAGTTCTTC
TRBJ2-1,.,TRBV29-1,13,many,CSVEVAQGNEQFF,TGCAGCGTTGAGGTTGCCCAGGGCAATGAGCAGTTCTTC
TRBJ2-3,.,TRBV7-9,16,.,CASSLPEGIGTDTQYF,TGTGCCAGCAGCCTCCCGGAGGGTATTGGCACAGATACGCAGTATTTT
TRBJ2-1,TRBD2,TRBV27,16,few,CASSLLSGGGHNEQFF,TGTGCCAGCAGTTTATTATCCGGGGGGGGCCACAATGAGCAGTTCTTC
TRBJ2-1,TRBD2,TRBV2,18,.,CASSEIRSSGSSYNEQFF,TGTGCCAGCAGTGAAATCAGATCTAGCGGAAGCTCCTACAATGAGCAGTTCTTC
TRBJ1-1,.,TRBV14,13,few,CASSPGGWREAFF,TGTGCCAGCAGCCCCGGGGGGTGGCGTGAAGCTTTCTTT
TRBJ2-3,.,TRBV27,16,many,CASSLLLASDYNTQYF,TGTGCCAGCAGTTTACTTTTGGCCAGCGATTACAATACGCAGTATTTT
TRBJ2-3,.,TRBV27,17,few,CASSLLGPAGNPDTQYF,TGTGCCAGCAGTTTATTGGGCCCGGCAGGGAACCCAGATACGCAGTATTTT
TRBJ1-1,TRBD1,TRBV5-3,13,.,CASSQGGRTEASF,TGTGCCAGCAGCCAGGGGGGGCGGACAGAAGCTTCCTTT
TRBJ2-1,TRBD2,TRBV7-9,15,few,CASSFNPGGPAEQFF,TGTGCCAGCAGCTTCAATCCGGGAGGGCCGGCCGAGCAGTTCTTC
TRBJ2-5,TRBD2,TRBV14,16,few,CASNPTSGEGQETQYF,TGTGCCAGCAACCCCACTAGCGGGGAGGGCCAAGAGACCCAGTACTTC
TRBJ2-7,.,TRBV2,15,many,CASRTSPASPYEQYF,TGTGCCAGCAGAACGTCGCCCGCCTCGCCCTACGAGCAGTACTTC
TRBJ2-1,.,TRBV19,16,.,CASSIGGSGSYDEQFF,TGTGCCAGTAGTATTGGAGGCTCGGGCTCCTACGATGAGCAGTTCTTC
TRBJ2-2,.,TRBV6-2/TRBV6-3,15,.,CASSWVAATAGELFF,TGTGCCAGCAGTTGGGTAGCGGCCACCGCCGGGGAGCTGTTTTTT
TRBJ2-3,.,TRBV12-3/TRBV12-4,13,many,CASRLAVADTQYF,TGTGCCAGCAGGCTAGCAGTGGCAGATACGCAGTATTTT
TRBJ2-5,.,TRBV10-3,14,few,CAISESVGQETQYF,TGTGCCATCAGTGAGTCGGTGGGCCAAGAGACCCAGTACTTC
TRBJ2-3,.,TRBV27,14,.,CASSLGLAQGTQYF,TGTGCCAGCAGTTTAGGGCTAGCCCAAGGTACGCAGTATTTT
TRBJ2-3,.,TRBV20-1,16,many,CSARETTALVTDTQYF,TGCAGTGCTAGAGAAACGACAGCGCTGGTGACAGATACGCAGTATTTT
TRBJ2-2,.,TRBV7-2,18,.,CASSLDRYRKEDTGELFF,TGTGCCAGCAGCTTAGACCGGTACCGGAAGGAGGACACCGGGGAGCTGTTTTTT
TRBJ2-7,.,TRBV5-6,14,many,CASSPGLGFSEQYF,TGTGCCAGCAGCCCGGGATTGGGGTTCAGCGAGCAGTACTTC
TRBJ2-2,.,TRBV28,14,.,CASSFKGGGGELFF,TGTGCCAGCAGTTTTAAAGGGGGTGGCGGGGAGCTGTTTTTT
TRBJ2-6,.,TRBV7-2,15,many,CASSLIGPLANVLTF,TGTGCCAGCAGTCTCATCGGACCTCTCGCCAACGTCCTGACTTTC
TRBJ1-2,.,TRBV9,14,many,CASSVASVNYGYTF,TGTGCCAGCAGCGTAGCGTCAGTTAACTATGGCTACACCTTC
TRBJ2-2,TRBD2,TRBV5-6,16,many,CASSQGLAGHTGELFF,TGTGCCAGCAGCCAGGGACTAGCGGGCCACACCGGGGAGCTGTTTTTT
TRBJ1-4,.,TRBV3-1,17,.,CASSQDLVRDLIEKLFF,TGTGCCAGCAGCCAAGATCTGGTCAGGGACTTAATTGAAAAACTGTTTTTT
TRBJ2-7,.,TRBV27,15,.,CASSLEGGGLHEQYF,TGTGCCAGCAGTTTGGAGGGGGGTGGCCTCCACGAGCAGTACTTC
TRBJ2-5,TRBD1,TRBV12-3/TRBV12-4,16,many,CASSQPRGQGEETQYF,TGTGCCAGCAGCCAACCCCGCGGACAGGGCGAGGAGACCCAGTACTTC
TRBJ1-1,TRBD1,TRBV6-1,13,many,CASGGQGRTEAFF,TGTGCCAGCGGGGGACAGGGGAGAACTGAAGCTTTCTTT
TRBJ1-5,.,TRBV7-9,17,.,CASSPPGAGDKDQPQHF,TGTGCCAGCAGCCCCCCGGGGGCAGGGGATAAGGATCAGCCCCAGCATTTT
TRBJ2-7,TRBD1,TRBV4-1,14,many,CASSHGQGSYEQYF,TGCGCCAGCAGCCACGGACAGGGTTCCTACGAGCAGTACTTC
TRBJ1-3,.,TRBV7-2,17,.,CASSLGWPTGGGNTIYF,TGTGCCAGCAGCTTAGGATGGCCAACCGGCGGTGGAAACACCATATATTTT
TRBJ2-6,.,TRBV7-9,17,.,CASSWDKRLSGANVLTF,TGTGCCAGCAGCTGGGACAAACGTCTCTCTGGGGCCAACGTCCTGACTTTC
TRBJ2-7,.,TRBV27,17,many,CASSLYRGSYREGEQYF,TGTGCCAGCAGTTTATATAGGGGGTCTTACAGGGAGGGGGAGCAGTACTTC
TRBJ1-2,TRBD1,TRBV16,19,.,CASSQYPTGRGGEGYGYTF,TGTGCCAGCAGCCAATACCCCACCGGAAGAGGGGGCGAGGGGTATGGCTACACCTTC
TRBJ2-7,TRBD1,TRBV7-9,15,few,CASRPTTGEFYEQYF,TGTGCCAGCAGACCAACTACAGGGGAATTTTACGAGCAGTACTTC
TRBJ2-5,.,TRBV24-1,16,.,CATSDLERGSQETQYF,TGTGCCACCAGTGACCTGGAGAGGGGCTCCCAAGAGACCCAGTACTTC
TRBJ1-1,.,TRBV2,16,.,CASSEAGTRLNTEAFF,TGTGCCAGCAGTGAAGCGGGGACTCGTCTGAACACTGAAGCTTTCTTT
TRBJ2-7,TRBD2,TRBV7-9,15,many,CASSLAASGKYEQYF,TGTGCCAGCAGCTTAGCGGCTAGCGGGAAGTACGAGCAGTACTTC
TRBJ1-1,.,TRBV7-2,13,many,CASRFGAATEAFF,TGTGCCAGCAGATTTGGGGCGGCTACTGAAGCTTTCTTT
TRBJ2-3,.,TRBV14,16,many,CASSQFGDISTDTQYF,TGTGCCAGCAGCCAATTCGGGGACATAAGCACAGATACGCAGTATTTT
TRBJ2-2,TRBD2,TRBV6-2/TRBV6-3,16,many,CASSLTSGGITGELFF,TGTGCCAGCAGTCTCACTAGCGGGGGGATCACCGGGGAGCTGTTTTTT